These 32 T cell receptor beta chains share one sample of origin, sequenced in a study of OX40 agonist ivuxolimab in advanced cancers. Assay used: immunoSEQ multiplex PCR; TCRdb lists only in-frame clones, some missing. In the table there are about 26,000 clones, just under 80% of which are singletons. Source: CD4+ or CD8+ T cells sorted from blood, taken in a trial of the OX40 agonist ivuxolimab. Every receptor here comes from an adult with an advanced solid tumor such as melanoma, head and neck, liver or kidney cancer.

The V call is TRBV7-3, the J call TRBJ2-7; D gene ambiguous. V lost 2 bases and J lost 3, with 17 bases in between. This CDR3 has 16 amino acids. Germline-derived CDR1 and CDR2 are SGHTA and FQGTGA. This CDR3 is CASSLESGSVNYEQYF. The CDR3 nucleotides are TGTGCCAGCAGCTTAGAGTCCGGGTCGGTGAACTACGAGCAGTACTTC.

The chain links TRBV2 to TRBJ2-5; TRBD2 is a possible D gene (6 bases). The CDR3 sequence is 15 residues long. Trimming removed 1 base from V and 3 bases from J, with 12 bases in between. Per germline, CDR1 SNHLY and CDR2 FYNNEI. The DNA for the CDR3 is TGTGCCAGCAGTGAAGAGACTAGATTCGAAGAGACCCAGTACTTC. Protein product: CASSEETRFEETQYF.

This chain uses TRBV27 with TRBJ2-2; 8 bases match TRBD1. J was trimmed by 10 bases and V by 3 bases; bases with no gene match: 7. The germline gives CDR1 MNHEY, CDR2 SMNVEV (reference sequence). The CDR3 is 14 residues long. The DNA of the CDR3 is TGTGCCAGCAGTTTGGGACAGGAACTTAAGGAGCTGTTTTTT. It encodes CASSLGQELKELFF.

J is TRBJ2-7 and V is TRBV11-2; D is possibly TRBD1 or TRBD2 (6 bases each). The CDR3 extends over 14 amino acids. The V gene's germline CDR1 is SGHAT and CDR2 FQNNGV. Trimming stripped 7 bases from V and 0 bases from J, with 13 bases between. The CDR3 sequence is CASTYGGLSYEQYF. The CDR3 region has the DNA TGTGCCAGCACCTATGGGGGGCTCTCCTACGAGCAGTACTTC.

The chain joins TRBV9 to TRBJ1-3; the D is unclear. Germline CDR1 and CDR2: SGDLS and YYNGEE. The CDR3 runs 15 residues. V shed 0 bases and J shed 2 bases, with 9 bases lying between them. Here the CDR3 DNA reads TGTGCCAGCAGCGTAGGGGGTTCACCTGGAAACACCATATATTTT. It yields the protein CASSVGGSPGNTIYF.

J is TRBJ2-5 and V is TRBV7-9; TRBD1 might be the D (5 bases). The CDR3 totals 14 residues. V was pared by 4 bases and J by 5 bases, with 14 bases between. Germline V gene data show CDR1 as SEHNR and CDR2 as FQNEAQ (reference sequence). CDR3 in amino acids: CASSSAGFLETQYF. The CDR3 region has the DNA TGTGCCAGCAGCTCGGCAGGGTTTCTGGAGACCCAGTACTTC.

V and J are TRBV7-2 and TRBJ2-2; 7 bases fit TRBD1. With 5 bases clipped from V and 3 bases from J, the junction kept 6 bases outside the gene matches. The germline gives CDR1 SGHTA, CDR2 FQGNSA. This CDR3 contains 15 residues. The DNA for the CDR3 is TGTGCCAGCAGCCCTGACAGGGAAGACACCGGGGAGCTGTTTTTT. Its translation is CASSPDREDTGELFF.

The CDR3 protein is CASSVGGGPEKLFF. CDR3 in DNA: TGTGCCAGCAGCGTAGGAGGGGGACCTGAAAAACTGTTTTTT. This chain links TRBV9 with TRBJ1-4; tentative D call: TRBD1 (6 bases). Germline CDR1 reads SGDLS; CDR2 reads YYNGEE. The CDR3 has 14 amino acids. Trimming stripped 0 bases from V and 7 bases from J, with 10 bases between.

The chain employs TRBV4-1 and TRBJ1-1, with 11 bases aligning to TRBD1. CDR3 length: 14 amino acids. The V gene's germline CDR1 is MGHRA and CDR2 YSYEKL. V dropped 6 bases and J dropped 5; count of bases not matched to a gene: 5. The CDR3 region is CASRSGTGGTEAFF. DNA for the CDR3: TGCGCCAGCAGGTCCGGGACAGGGGGAACTGAAGCTTTCTTT.

The chain carries TRBV6-5 and TRBJ2-2, with 8 bases lining up with TRBD2. Trimming removed 4 bases from V and 7 bases from J; junction bases left unmatched: 11. Germline lookup yields CDR1 MNHEY and CDR2 SVGAGI. The CDR3 extends over 16 amino acids. CDR3: CASSSRQRGKGGELFF. CDR3 sequence (DNA): TGTGCCAGCAGTTCGAGGCAGCGGGGGAAGGGCGGGGAGCTGTTTTTT.

The chain couples TRBV6-4 to TRBJ2-6; D may match TRBD1 or TRBD2 (5 bases each). The V and J ends lost 2 bases and 0 bases respectively, with 11 bases between them. This CDR3 is 17 amino acids long. Per germline, CDR1 MRHNA and CDR2 SNTAGT. CDR3 residues: CASSDGGSSSGANVLTF. CDR3 DNA sequence: TGTGCCAGCAGTGACGGGGGTTCCTCCTCTGGGGCCAACGTCCTGACTTTC.

The rearrangement joins TRBV9 to TRBJ2-1; possible D gene TRBD2, 5 bases. Germline CDR1 reads SGDLS; CDR2 reads YYNGEE. This CDR3 is 15 amino acids long. Trimming shortened V by 3 bases and J by 7 bases, and 17 bases separated the two germline ends. The CDR3 coding sequence is TGTGCCAGCAGCGATCCCGGGATCCTCGGGAATGAGCAGTTCTTC. The encoded protein is CASSDPGILGNEQFF.

The chain is built from TRBV10-1 and TRBJ2-7; 8 nucleotides agree with TRBD1. From germline, CDR1 is WNHNN and CDR2 SYGVQD (reference sequence). The trim removed 6 bases at V and 6 bases at J, leaving 7 bases unmatched. The CDR3 is made up of 13 amino acids. The chain's CDR3 is CASSTGTGSEQYF. CDR3 sequence (DNA): TGCGCCAGCAGCACCGGGACAGGTTCCGAGCAGTACTTC.

This clone was seen just once. This chain connects TRBV2 to TRBJ2-7, with 10 bases lining up with TRBD1. Germline V gives CDR1 SNHLY, CDR2 FYNNEI. The J segment lost 2 bases and the V segment lost 8 bases, leaving 9 bases of the junction unmatched. The CDR3 extends over 15 amino acids. CDR3 residues: CASGFPGQGAYEQYF. As DNA, the CDR3 is TGTGCCAGCGGGTTCCCTGGACAGGGGGCCTACGAGCAGTACTTC.

This clone was seen a few times. The V call is TRBV5-6, the J call TRBJ2-7; D unclear. Germline loops: CDR1 SGHDT, CDR2 YYEEEE. This CDR3 spans 14 amino acids. The germline V and J ends were trimmed by 1 base and 2 bases, with 10 bases remaining between them. The CDR3 DNA reads TGTGCCAGCAGCTTGTTTGGGTCAGCCTACGAGCAGTACTTC. This encodes CASSLFGSAYEQYF.

The rearrangement links TRBV27 to TRBJ2-2, with D unclear. The CDR3 length is 14 residues. The ends were cut back, 2 bases at V and 3 bases at J, with 7 bases in the middle. Germline V gives CDR1 MNHEY, CDR2 SMNVEV (reference sequence). The CDR3 reads CASSLPFDTGELFF. The CDR3 DNA follows: TGTGCCAGCAGTTTACCCTTTGACACCGGGGAGCTGTTTTTT.

The table lists this clone with a count of one. The chain combines TRBV27 with TRBJ1-2; D not resolved. The CDR3 extends over 14 amino acids. V lost 3 bases and J 2 bases, leaving 10 bases between the germline ends. CDR1 and CDR2 from the germline V gene are MNHEY and SMNVEV (reference sequence). The CDR3 protein is CASSFIGWNYGYTF. CDR3 nucleotides: TGTGCCAGCAGTTTTATCGGATGGAACTATGGCTACACCTTC.

The genes are TRBV4-2 and TRBJ2-5; 13 nucleotides agree with TRBD2. The CDR3 runs to 16 residues. The V and J ends lost 4 bases and 5 bases, in that order; junction bases with no gene match: 7. Germline V gene sequence: CDR1 LGHNA, CDR2 YNFKEQ. The CDR3 nucleotides read TGTGCCAGCAGCCTAGCGGGACTAGCGGGAATGGAGACCCAGTACTTC. Its translation: CASSLAGLAGMETQYF.

The gene calls are TRBV7-2 and TRBJ2-7, with D possibly called TRBD1 or TRBD2 (6 bases each). Germline V gene data show CDR1 as SGHTA and CDR2 as FQGNSA. The CDR3 consists of 13 residues. The V gene lost 3 bases and the J gene lost 2 bases, with 8 bases spanning the gap. Written as DNA, the CDR3 is TGTGCCAGCAGCTTGGGGGGCCCCTACGAGCAGTACTTC. It codes for CASSLGGPYEQYF. The whole variable domain, filled in from reference TRBV7-2 and TRBJ2-7, reads GAGVSQSPSNKVTEKGKDVELRCDPISGHTALYWYRQSLGQGLEFLIYFQGNSAPDKSGLPSDRFSAERTGGSVSTLTIQRTQQEDSAVYLCASSLGGPYEQYFGPGTRLTVT.

The chain employs TRBV6-1 and TRBJ2-1; D is perhaps TRBD1 (5 bases). Germline CDR1 is MNHNS and CDR2 is SASEGT. The ends were cut back, 5 bases at V and 9 bases at J, with 14 bases in the middle. CDR3 length: 13 residues. The CDR3 sequence is CASSRYRSIEQFF. Written as DNA, the CDR3 is TGTGCCAGCAGTCGTTACAGGTCGATTGAGCAGTTCTTC.

The J gene is TRBJ2-2, the V gene TRBV20-1; possible D gene TRBD2, 5 bases. V lost 6 bases to trimming and J lost 7 bases, with 9 bases between them. CDR3 length equals 11 residues. Germline V gives CDR1 DFQATT, CDR2 SNEGSKA (reference sequence). The CDR3 loop reads CSADAGGELFF. For the CDR3, the DNA is TGCAGTGCGGACGCGGGCGGGGAGCTGTTTTTT.

J is TRBJ2-7 and V is TRBV6-5; the match to TRBD2 covers 10 bases. The CDR3 covers 14 residues. With V trimmed by 5 bases and J by 3 bases, 4 bases remained unmatched. The germline V gene has CDR1 MNHEY and CDR2 SVGAGI. The CDR3 here is CASSESSGSYEQYF. CDR3 coding DNA: TGTGCCAGCAGTGAGTCTAGCGGGAGCTACGAGCAGTACTTC.

This clone was found a few times. In nucleotides, the CDR3 is TGTGCCTGGAGTCTCTTGGAAGACTCCTACGAGCAGTACTTC. Its protein product is CAWSLLEDSYEQYF. The chain recombines TRBV30 with TRBJ2-7; D is unresolved. V lost 2 bases and J lost 0, with 11 bases in between. The length of the CDR3 is 14 residues. Per germline, CDR1 GTSNPN and CDR2 SVGIG (reference sequence).

This chain uses TRBV5-4 with TRBJ1-3; D is possibly TRBD1 (5 bases). This CDR3 is built from 13 residues. Germline V lookup: CDR1 SGHNT, CDR2 YYREEE (reference sequence). V shed 2 bases and J shed 4 bases, with 7 bases lying between them. CDR3 protein: CASSFSGGNTIYF. CDR3 nucleotide sequence: TGTGCCAGCAGCTTTTCAGGGGGAAACACCATATATTTT.

The chain recombines TRBV5-1 with TRBJ1-1; 9 positions agree with TRBD1. CDR1 SGHRS and CDR2 YFSETQ come from the germline V gene. This CDR3 comprises 14 residues. J lost 11 bases, V lost 3 bases, and 11 bases had no gene match. The CDR3 DNA reads TGCGCCAGCAGCTGGAGTGTGGGACAGGGTGATGCTTTCTTT. This translates into CASSWSVGQGDAFF. Full variable domain (outside the CDR3, taken from reference TRBV5-1 and TRBJ1-1): KAGVTQTPRYLIKTRGQQVTLSCSPISGHRSVSWYQQTPGQGLQFLFEYFSETQRNKGNFPGRFSGRQFSNSRSEMNVSTLELGDSALYLCASSWSVGQGDAFFGQGTRLTVV.

The table lists this clone with a few counts. The chain couples TRBV5-3 to TRBJ2-3; TRBD1 aligns across 8 bases. TRBV5-3 is known as an ORF, though its function is uncertain. V was clipped by 2 bases and J by 0 bases; unmatched bases: 8. The CDR3 covers 17 residues. In nucleotides, the CDR3 is TGTGCCAGAAGCTTAAGCCGACAGGGGCGAAGCACAGATACGCAGTATTTT. Amino acids: CARSLSRQGRSTDTQYF.

This clone turned up a few times. The V gene is TRBV7-8, the J gene TRBJ1-5, with 8 bases fitting TRBD1. The V gene's germline CDR1 is SGHVS and CDR2 FQNEAQ. J lost 7 bases, V lost 3 bases, and 2 bases had no gene match. The CDR3 totals 13 residues. CDR3 protein: CASSFGQGQPQHF. CDR3 bases: TGTGCCAGCAGCTTCGGACAGGGCCAGCCCCAGCATTTT. Looking up the rest from reference TRBV7-8 and TRBJ1-5 gives the full variable domain: GAGVSQSPRYKVAKRGQDVALRCDPISGHVSLFWYQQALGQGPEFLTYFQNEAQLDKSGLPSDRFFAERPEGSVSTLKIQRTQQEDSAVYLCASSFGQGQPQHFGDGTRLSIL.

The gene calls are TRBV29-1 and TRBJ2-1, with D possibly being TRBD1 (6 bases). Trimming shortened V by 2 bases and J by 7 bases, and 12 bases separated the two germline ends. Germline V lookup: CDR1 SQVTM, CDR2 ANQGSEA. The CDR3 has 13 amino acids. CDR3 sequence reads: CSVESGVSNEQFF. The CDR3 DNA reads as TGCAGCGTTGAATCAGGGGTGTCGAATGAGCAGTTCTTC.

This chain uses TRBV7-9 with TRBJ2-3, with 7 bases that match TRBD2. The CDR3 spans 14 residues. V lost 8 bases and J lost 2; bases outside the gene matches: 7. Germline CDR1 and CDR2: SEHNR and FQNEAQ (reference sequence). Here the CDR3 reads CASDKAGSTDTQYF. In nucleotides, the CDR3 is TGTGCCAGCGACAAAGCGGGGTCCACAGATACGCAGTATTTT.

The V gene is TRBV6-4, the J gene TRBJ2-3; D may be TRBD1 (6 bases). The V end lost 6 bases, the J end lost 4 bases, and 11 bases lay between the germline ends. The CDR3 is made up of 13 amino acids. Germline assignment: CDR1 MRHNA and CDR2 SNTAGT. CDR3 loop: CASSAGDADTQYF. The DNA of the CDR3 is TGTGCCAGCAGCGCAGGGGACGCAGATACGCAGTATTTT.

V gene TRBV5-1 combines with J gene TRBJ2-3; 9 nucleotides align to TRBD1. Looked up from germline, CDR1 is SGHRS and CDR2 is YFSETQ. The V and J ends lost 4 bases and 6 bases, in that order; junction bases with no gene match: 12. This CDR3 region has 16 residues. This chain's CDR3 is CASSPEGQGHVDTQYF. Written as DNA, the CDR3 is TGCGCCAGCAGCCCGGAGGGACAGGGCCACGTGGATACGCAGTATTTT.

This clone was recorded a few times. The rearrangement uses TRBV6-5 and TRBJ2-1; D is undetermined. Germline V gene lookup returns CDR1 MNHEY and CDR2 SVGAGI. The CDR3 sequence is 11 residues long. V gave up 6 bases and J gave up 6 bases, with 6 bases separating them. CDR3 nucleotide sequence: TGTGCCAGCAGGGCAGTCAATGAGCAGTTCTTC. Its protein product is CASRAVNEQFF.